The 17 T cell receptor beta chains reported below all come from one sample, sequenced in a study of T cell repertoires in cytomegalovirus infection. Their specific antigens are unknown. A single record per CDR3 protein comes from TCRdb applying MiXCR to the reads. This sample has some 120,000 distinct CDR3 sequences; around 9.1% occur once, and the top ten carry around a third. The sample consisted of PBMCs, sequenced either directly or after in vitro stimulation (not recorded which). These receptor sequences come from a human donor in good health (CMV status not recorded). Some clones in this sample may be carry-over from other donors' samples.

The chain couples TRBV7-8 to TRBJ2-7, with TRBD1 matching 10 bases. Germline loops: CDR1 SGHVS, CDR2 FQNEAQ. This CDR3 is 15 amino acids long. J gave up 3 bases and V 5 bases, and 7 bases lay outside the gene matches. Here the CDR3 DNA reads TGTGCCAGCAGCGGGAGACAGGGGGCCAGCTACGAGCAGTACTTC. Protein: CASSGRQGASYEQYF.

The V and J genes are TRBV7-2 and TRBJ2-7; D uncertain. V was cut by 5 bases and J by 7 bases, with 12 bases left in between. Per the germline V gene, CDR1 is SGHTA and CDR2 is FQGNSA. CDR3 size: 12 residues. The chain's CDR3 is CASSQRFGEQYF. CDR3 DNA: TGTGCCAGCAGCCAGAGGTTCGGGGAGCAGTACTTC.

The chain couples TRBV11-2 to TRBJ1-1, with TRBD1 as a possible D gene (6 bases). The V end was cut by 1 base, the J end by 5 bases, with 11 bases between. This CDR3 contains 14 residues. CDR1 and CDR2 (germline): SGHAT, FQNNGV. The CDR3 here is CASSLAGAGTEAFF. The CDR3 DNA sequence: TGTGCCAGCAGCTTAGCAGGGGCGGGAACTGAAGCTTTCTTT.

The table lists this clonotype with a few counts. This rearrangement joins TRBV25-1 to TRBJ1-6; no definite D call. The V end was cut by 1 base, the J end by 4 bases, with 5 bases between. The CDR3 is 14 residues long. Germline-derived CDR1 and CDR2 are MGHDK and SYGVNS. For the CDR3, the DNA is TGTGCCAGCAGTGAATTGGGTTATAATTCACCCCTCCACTTT. Residues: CASSELGYNSPLHF.

V is TRBV4-1 and J is TRBJ1-1; no firm D call. V lost 7 bases, J lost 1 base, and 10 bases lay in between. This CDR3 comprises 13 residues. Germline V gene sequence: CDR1 MGHRA, CDR2 YSYEKL. In DNA, the CDR3 is TGCGCCAGCACCCTTAGTTGGAACACTGAAGCTTTCTTT. Its protein is CASTLSWNTEAFF.

In this sample, this clonotype turned up many times. This chain uses TRBV20-1 with TRBJ2-7; 9 nucleotides align to TRBD1. CDR1 and CDR2 from the germline V gene are DFQATT and SNEGSKA (reference sequence). With 0 bases clipped from V and 5 bases from J, the junction kept 8 bases outside the gene matches. The CDR3 extends over 15 amino acids. CDR3 loop: CSAREIPGQGNEQYF. In DNA form, the CDR3 reads TGCAGTGCTAGAGAAATCCCGGGACAGGGCAACGAGCAGTACTTC.

This clonotype was observed at least ten times. The chain uses TRBV7-6 and TRBJ1-4, with D perhaps matching TRBD1 (5 bases). This CDR3 comprises 13 residues. Looked up from germline, CDR1 is SGHVS and CDR2 is FNYEAQ. Trimming pared 6 bases from V and 8 bases from J, leaving 13 bases between. The CDR3 DNA follows: TGTGCCAGCAGTCGGGGCCGAGAAGAAAAACTGTTTTTT. Protein product: CASSRGREEKLFF.

The chain is built from TRBV5-4 and TRBJ1-3; no clear D gene. The CDR3 has 16 residues. Trimming cost V 4 bases and J 4 bases, with 18 bases left between them. Germline V CDR1 and CDR2: SGHNT, YYREEE (reference sequence). Here the CDR3 reads CASSPYGPGGGNTIYF. The CDR3 region has the DNA TGTGCCAGCAGCCCTTATGGCCCAGGCGGAGGAAACACCATATATTTT.

This clonotype was detected ten times or more. The J gene is TRBJ2-7, the V gene TRBV4-1; D tentatively fits TRBD1 or TRBD2 (5 bases each). Germline assignment: CDR1 MGHRA and CDR2 YSYEKL. The CDR3 is 16 residues long. Trimming took 0 bases from V and 2 from J, leaving 14 bases between them. Here the CDR3 DNA reads TGCGCCAGCAGCCAAGATACCGGGACGGGGACCTACGAGCAGTACTTC. Protein sequence: CASSQDTGTGTYEQYF.

The gene calls are TRBV10-3 and TRBJ2-3; 12 bases are shared with TRBD2. The CDR3 spans 15 residues. Losses at the gene ends were 6 bases for V and 4 bases for J; bases not matched to a gene: 5. Germline V gene lookup returns CDR1 ENHRY and CDR2 SYGVKD. This CDR3 reads CAIRTSGSSPDTQYF. In nucleotides, the CDR3 is TGTGCCATCAGGACTAGCGGGAGTTCCCCAGATACGCAGTATTTT.

Many counts were recorded for this clonotype. V gene TRBV30 combines with J gene TRBJ2-7; 7 bases fit TRBD1. The CDR3 length is 14 residues. With V trimmed by 4 bases and J by 4 bases, 10 bases remained unmatched. Germline CDR1 is GTSNPN and CDR2 is SVGIG (reference sequence). The CDR3 here is CAWTTYRGTYEQYF. The CDR3, as DNA: TGTGCCTGGACCACTTACAGGGGCACTTACGAGCAGTACTTC. Filled out from reference TRBV30 and TRBJ2-7, the complete variable domain reads SQTIHQWPATLVQPVGSPLSLECTVEGTSNPNLYWYRQAAGRGLQLLFYSVGIGQISSEVPQNLSASRPQDRQFILSSKKLLLSDSGFYLCAWTTYRGTYEQYFGPGTRLTVT.

The J gene is TRBJ2-7, the V gene TRBV7-9, with 8 bases lining up with TRBD1. CDR1 SEHNR and CDR2 FQNEAQ come from the germline V gene (reference sequence). V gave up 1 base and J gave up 2 bases; unmatched junction bases: 13. The CDR3 loop spans 18 amino acids. Here the CDR3 DNA reads TGTGCCAGCAGCTTAGGGGACAGGCGGTACCGAAGAACCTACGAGCAGTACGTC. Its protein is CASSLGDRRYRRTYEQYV.

This chain connects TRBV2 to TRBJ2-2; weak D call: TRBD1 (5 bases). V was clipped by 8 bases and J by 0 bases, with 13 bases between them. The CDR3 is 15 amino acids. Germline-derived CDR1 and CDR2 are SNHLY and FYNNEI. For the CDR3, the DNA is TGTGCCAGCCGGAAACAGGATGCGAACACCGGGGAGCTGTTTTTT. This translates into CASRKQDANTGELFF.

This clonotype has at least ten counts. This rearrangement joins TRBV7-6 to TRBJ2-3; TRBD1 matches 7 bases. The CDR3 covers 20 residues. V shed 5 bases and J 1 base; nucleotides not matched to a gene: 21. Germline V gene sequence: CDR1 SGHVS, CDR2 FNYEAQ. In nucleotides, the CDR3 is TGTGCCAGCAGCCAATACCCATGGCAGGGGGTTTCTACGGGCACAGATACGCAGTATTTT. Its protein product is CASSQYPWQGVSTGTDTQYF.

The gene calls are TRBV15 and TRBJ1-1, with a weak D call TRBD1 (5 bases). Trimming removed 5 bases from V and 2 bases from J, with 15 bases in between. Per germline, CDR1 LNHNV and CDR2 YYDKDF (reference sequence). The CDR3 runs to 15 residues. CDR3 protein: CATSSLGASNTEAFF. As DNA, the CDR3 is TGTGCCACCAGCTCCCTTGGGGCCTCTAACACTGAAGCTTTCTTT.

This clonotype has ten or more counts. The chain employs TRBV7-2 and TRBJ2-3; 8 nucleotides agree with TRBD2. J was trimmed by 1 base and V by 8 bases; bases with no gene match: 5. The CDR3 runs 14 residues. The germline V gene has CDR1 SGHTA and CDR2 FQGNSA. CDR3 nucleotides: TGTGCCAGCCTACAGACTAGCGGCACAGATACGCAGTATTTT. This codes for CASLQTSGTDTQYF.

This clonotype was detected ten times or more. The chain joins TRBV7-9 to TRBJ2-3; 10 bases match TRBD2. Per germline, CDR1 SEHNR and CDR2 FQNEAQ (reference sequence). The junction had 13 bases not matched to a gene; V was cut back by 5 bases and J by 5 bases. The CDR3 sequence is 17 residues long. The chain's CDR3 is CASSPHALAGAGDTQYF. The CDR3 DNA sequence: TGTGCCAGCAGCCCACACGCCCTAGCGGGAGCGGGAGATACGCAGTATTTT.